The 20 T cell receptor beta chains below were found in one sample sequenced in a study of T cells in tuberculosis. Thawed, overnight-rested PBMC were stained with GMM-loaded CD1B tetramer, viability dye and anti-CD3, then sorted. CD1B tetramers were loaded with Rhodococcus equi-derived C32 glucose monomycolate. The table came from immunoSEQ multiplex PCR; TCRdb's copy has only in-frame clones and leaves some out. This table has 88,000 or so clones, more than 75% appearing once. What was sequenced was CD1b-GMM tetramer-negative cells sorted from PBMCs. All receptors derive from an adult woman with latent tuberculosis.

The chain is built from TRBV7-2 and TRBJ1-3, with unresolved D. V was cut by 3 bases and J by 0 bases, with 9 bases left in between. This CDR3 is 15 amino acids long. Germline lookup yields CDR1 SGHTA and CDR2 FQGNSA. CDR3 sequence: CASSLLGRSGNTIYF. For the CDR3, the DNA is TGTGCCAGCAGCTTGTTGGGCCGCTCTGGAAACACCATATATTTT.

The chain joins TRBV10-3 to TRBJ2-5; maybe TRBD1 (6 bases). The V and J ends lost 4 bases and 5 bases respectively, with 11 bases between them. CDR1 is ENHRY and CDR2 is SYGVKD in the germline V gene. The CDR3 contains 13 residues. CDR3 residues: CAISVRTGETQYF. CDR3 DNA sequence: TGTGCCATCAGTGTGCGAACAGGGGAGACCCAGTACTTC.

The chain recombines TRBV18 with TRBJ2-2, with a weak D call TRBD2 (5 bases). The CDR3 contains 14 residues. Trimming removed 6 bases from V and 3 bases from J, with 11 bases in between. CDR1 is KGHSH and CDR2 is LQKENI in the germline V gene. CDR3 nucleotide sequence: TGTGCCAGCTCTCCGGGGTCGGACACCGGGGAGCTGTTTTTT. As protein: CASSPGSDTGELFF.

V and J are TRBV7-9 and TRBJ1-1; 8 positions agree with TRBD1. Germline V gene lookup returns CDR1 SEHNR and CDR2 FQNEAQ (reference sequence). The junction had 9 bases not matched to a gene; V was cut back by 5 bases and J by 1 base. This CDR3 region has 16 residues. The DNA for the CDR3 is TGTGCCAGCAGCGCCCGACAGGGGACGCCGAACACTGAAGCTTTCTTT. It specifies CASSARQGTPNTEAFF.

The J gene is TRBJ1-4, the V gene TRBV7-2, with D hard to call. CDR1 and CDR2 from the germline V gene are SGHTA and FQGNSA. The CDR3 totals 13 residues. V was trimmed by 5 bases and J by 8 bases, leaving 12 bases between them. CDR3: CASSPGGWEKLFF. The CDR3 bases are TGTGCCAGCAGCCCCGGAGGTTGGGAAAAACTGTTTTTT.

CDR3 DNA: TGTGCCAGCAGTGGATACTTCACAGATACGCAGTATTTT. Its translation: CASSGYFTDTQYF. The gene calls are TRBV25-1 and TRBJ2-3; no reliable D call. CDR1 and CDR2 from the germline V gene are MGHDK and SYGVNS. Trimming removed 4 bases from V and 2 bases from J, with 7 bases in between. CDR3 length equals 13 residues.

The genes are TRBV5-1 and TRBJ2-7, with 9 positions matching TRBD2. From germline, CDR1 is SGHRS and CDR2 YFSETQ. The CDR3 is made up of 18 amino acids. With 0 bases clipped from V and 0 bases from J, the junction kept 10 bases outside the gene matches. The CDR3 loop is CASSLAGGLAGNSYEQYF. Written as DNA, the CDR3 is TGCGCCAGCAGCTTGGCCGGGGGCCTAGCGGGGAACTCCTACGAGCAGTACTTC. Together with reference TRBV5-1 and TRBJ2-7, the CDR3 gives the full variable domain: KAGVTQTPRYLIKTRGQQVTLSCSPISGHRSVSWYQQTPGQGLQFLFEYFSETQRNKGNFPGRFSGRQFSNSRSEMNVSTLELGDSALYLCASSLAGGLAGNSYEQYFGPGTRLTVT.

This chain links TRBV27 with TRBJ2-2, with 7 bases lining up with TRBD2. The V gene's germline CDR1 is MNHEY and CDR2 SMNVEV (reference sequence). V lost 4 bases to trimming and J lost 2 bases; unmatched junction nucleotides: 7. The CDR3 totals 16 residues. The CDR3 loop is CASSWGGGENTGELFF. The CDR3 DNA is TGTGCCAGCAGTTGGGGGGGAGGAGAAAACACCGGGGAGCTGTTTTTT.

V and J are TRBV19 and TRBJ2-1; 14 bases align to TRBD2. The CDR3 sequence is 18 residues long. The J segment lost 8 bases and the V segment lost 1 base, leaving 10 bases of the junction unmatched. The germline V gene encodes CDR1 LNHDA and CDR2 SQIVND (reference sequence). CDR3 sequence: CASSIGPTSGGVRDEQFF. The CDR3 region has the DNA TGTGCCAGTAGTATAGGCCCGACTAGCGGGGGGGTTAGGGATGAGCAGTTCTTC.

The chain combines TRBV2 with TRBJ1-2; 7 bases align to TRBD1. J lost 0 bases, V lost 6 bases, and 4 bases had no gene match. The CDR3 runs 14 residues. Germline V lookup: CDR1 SNHLY, CDR2 FYNNEI. The CDR3 DNA reads as TGTGCCAGCAGGGGGACAGCTACTAACTATGGCTACACCTTC. Residues: CASRGTATNYGYTF.

This sequence joins TRBV6-1 and TRBJ2-5; 11 bases are a match to TRBD1. Per the germline V gene, CDR1 is MNHNS and CDR2 is SASEGT. Trimming at V came to 6 bases and at J to 5 bases, leaving 5 bases not matched to a gene. This CDR3 has 14 residues. The CDR3 reads CASSGTGGAETQYF. CDR3 bases: TGTGCCAGCAGCGGGACAGGGGGTGCGGAGACCCAGTACTTC.

This clone is a singleton in its sample. The CDR3 bases are TGTGCCAGTAGGAGACAGGGACTTAGAGCAGATACGCAGTATTTT. This gives the protein CASRRQGLRADTQYF. The rearrangement links TRBV19 to TRBJ2-3, with D possibly being TRBD1 (7 bases). V dropped 6 bases and J dropped 4 bases, with 17 bases sitting between them. The CDR3 is made up of 15 amino acids. Germline-derived CDR1 and CDR2 are LNHDA and SQIVND (reference sequence).

The CDR3 here is CASSLSLSGGADTQYF. CDR3 sequence (DNA): TGTGCCAGCAGTTTATCGTTAAGCGGGGGGGCCGATACGCAGTATTTT. The chain has TRBV27 and TRBJ2-3, with TRBD2 identical over 10 bases. Germline V gene sequence: CDR1 MNHEY, CDR2 SMNVEV (reference sequence). There are 16 residues in the CDR3. The V gene end was trimmed by 0 bases and the J gene end by 6 bases; junction bases not matched to a gene: 6.

CDR3 nucleotides: TGTGCCAGCAGCTTGGGGGGGAGCGGGGGGCCGGGGGGCACAGATACGCAGTATTTT. As protein: CASSLGGSGGPGGTDTQYF. J is TRBJ2-3 and V is TRBV5-6; 9 bases match TRBD2. CDR3 length: 19 residues. Germline-derived CDR1 and CDR2 are SGHDT and YYEEEE. V shed 0 bases and J 1 base; nucleotides not matched to a gene: 12.

The chain joins TRBV6-5 to TRBJ2-2; D call uncertain. Germline V lookup: CDR1 MNHEY, CDR2 SVGAGI. CDR3 size: 14 residues. The ends were cut back, 6 bases at V and 5 bases at J, with 13 bases in the middle. CDR3 loop: CASSSPIDTGELFF. CDR3 bases: TGTGCCAGCAGCTCACCTATAGATACCGGGGAGCTGTTTTTT.

The CDR3 coding sequence is TGCGCCAGCAGCCAAGATCTGGAGGGGGGGGAAGAGACCCAGTACTTC. Encoded protein: CASSQDLEGGEETQYF. The chain uses TRBV4-1 and TRBJ2-5; possible D gene TRBD2, 7 bases. Trimming took off 0 bases at V and 3 bases at J, with 14 bases between the two ends. The germline V gene encodes CDR1 MGHRA and CDR2 YSYEKL. This CDR3 contains 16 residues.

The chain joins TRBV15 to TRBJ1-5; maybe TRBD1 (6 bases). Germline CDR1 and CDR2: LNHNV and YYDKDF (reference sequence). The V end lost 5 bases, the J end lost 7 bases, and 12 bases lay between the germline ends. The CDR3 consists of 13 residues. CDR3 region: CATSHNRDQPQHF. DNA of the CDR3: TGTGCCACCAGCCATAACAGGGACCAGCCCCAGCATTTT.

The chain joins TRBV13 to TRBJ2-4; 14 nucleotides align to TRBD2. Germline loops: CDR1 PRHDT, CDR2 FYEKMQ (reference sequence). V was pared by 4 bases and J by 9 bases, with 8 bases of the junction left unmatched. This CDR3 comprises 16 residues. CDR3 coding DNA: TGTGCCAGCAGCTCCCTGACTAGCGGGGGGGCGGGCATTCAGTACTTC. It specifies CASSSLTSGGAGIQYF.

The chain is built from TRBV9 and TRBJ2-3, with D hard to call. The CDR3 runs 14 residues. The germline V gene encodes CDR1 SGDLS and CDR2 YYNGEE. V was clipped by 1 base and J by 0 bases, with 6 bases between them. Written as DNA, the CDR3 is TGTGCCAGCAGCGTATCCCCTAGCACAGATACGCAGTATTTT. Translation gives CASSVSPSTDTQYF.

V gene TRBV6-5 combines with J gene TRBJ1-2; D is unresolved. CDR1 and CDR2 (germline): MNHEY, SVGAGI. Trimming pared 2 bases from V and 4 bases from J, leaving 8 bases between. CDR3 length: 13 residues. The CDR3 region is CASSYLTSYGYTF. CDR3 coding DNA: TGTGCCAGCAGTTACCTGACAAGCTATGGCTACACCTTC.